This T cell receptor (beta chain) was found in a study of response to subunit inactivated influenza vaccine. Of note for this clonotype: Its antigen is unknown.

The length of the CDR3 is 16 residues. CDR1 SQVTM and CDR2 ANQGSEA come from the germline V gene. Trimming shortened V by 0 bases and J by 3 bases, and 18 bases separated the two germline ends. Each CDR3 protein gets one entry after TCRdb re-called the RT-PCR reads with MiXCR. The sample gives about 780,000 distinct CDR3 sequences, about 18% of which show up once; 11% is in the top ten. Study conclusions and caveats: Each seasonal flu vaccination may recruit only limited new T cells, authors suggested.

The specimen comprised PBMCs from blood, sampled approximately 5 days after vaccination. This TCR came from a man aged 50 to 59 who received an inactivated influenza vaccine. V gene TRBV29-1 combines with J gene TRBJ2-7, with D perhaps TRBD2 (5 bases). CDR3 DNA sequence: TGCAGCGTTGAAGATCCGTCCGGGAAAGGCCACTACGAGCAGTACTTC. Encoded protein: CSVEDPSGKGHYEQYF.